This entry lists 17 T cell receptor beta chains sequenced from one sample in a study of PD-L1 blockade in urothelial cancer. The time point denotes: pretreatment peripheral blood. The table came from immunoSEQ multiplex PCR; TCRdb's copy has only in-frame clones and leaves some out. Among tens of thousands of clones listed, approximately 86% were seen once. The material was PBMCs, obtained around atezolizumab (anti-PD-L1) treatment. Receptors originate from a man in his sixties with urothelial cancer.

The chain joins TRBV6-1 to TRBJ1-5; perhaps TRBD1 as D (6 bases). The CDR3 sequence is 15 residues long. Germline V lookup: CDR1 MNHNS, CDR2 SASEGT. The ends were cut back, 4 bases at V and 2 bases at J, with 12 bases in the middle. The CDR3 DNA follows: TGTGCCAGCAGTGCGGGGGCGGGGGGCAATCAGCCCCAGCATTTT. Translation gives CASSAGAGGNQPQHF.

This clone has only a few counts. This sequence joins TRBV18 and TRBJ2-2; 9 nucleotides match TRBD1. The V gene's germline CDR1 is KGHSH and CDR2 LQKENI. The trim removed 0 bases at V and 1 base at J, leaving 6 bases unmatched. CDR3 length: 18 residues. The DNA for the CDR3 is TGTGCCAGCTCACCACCGTCACAGGGGGCCCGGAACACCGGGGAGCTGTTTTTT. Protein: CASSPPSQGARNTGELFF.

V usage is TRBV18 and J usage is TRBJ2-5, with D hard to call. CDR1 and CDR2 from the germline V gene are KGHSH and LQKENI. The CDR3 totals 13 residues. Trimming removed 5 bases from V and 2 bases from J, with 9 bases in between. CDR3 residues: CASSLRKQETQYF. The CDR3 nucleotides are TGTGCCAGCTCATTGAGGAAACAAGAGACCCAGTACTTC.

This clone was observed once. In nucleotides, the CDR3 is TGTGCCATCAGTCTGACAGGGTACCAAGAGACCCAGTACTTC. Its protein is CAISLTGYQETQYF. The V and J genes are TRBV10-3 and TRBJ2-5, with 7 bases aligning to TRBD1. Germline V gene lookup returns CDR1 ENHRY and CDR2 SYGVKD. The CDR3 runs 14 residues. Trimming cost V 5 bases and J 0 bases; bases outside gene matches: 3.

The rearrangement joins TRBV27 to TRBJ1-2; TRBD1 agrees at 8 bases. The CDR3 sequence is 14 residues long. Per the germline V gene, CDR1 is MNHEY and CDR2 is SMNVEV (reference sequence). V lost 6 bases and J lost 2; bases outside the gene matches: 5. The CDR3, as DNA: TGTGCCAGCAGGGGGACAGGCACCAACTATGGCTACACCTTC. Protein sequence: CASRGTGTNYGYTF.

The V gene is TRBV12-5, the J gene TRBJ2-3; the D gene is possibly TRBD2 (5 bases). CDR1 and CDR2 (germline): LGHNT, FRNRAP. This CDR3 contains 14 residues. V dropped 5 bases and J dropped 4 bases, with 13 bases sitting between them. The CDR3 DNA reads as TGTGCTAGTGGTACCTCCACTAGTCCAGATACGCAGTATTTT. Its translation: CASGTSTSPDTQYF.

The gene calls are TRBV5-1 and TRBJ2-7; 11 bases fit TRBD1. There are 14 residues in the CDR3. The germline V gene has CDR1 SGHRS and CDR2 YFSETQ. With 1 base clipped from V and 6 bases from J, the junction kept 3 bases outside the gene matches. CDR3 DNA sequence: TGCGCCAGCAGCTTGATGGGACAGGGGGGCGAGCAGTACTTC. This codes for CASSLMGQGGEQYF.

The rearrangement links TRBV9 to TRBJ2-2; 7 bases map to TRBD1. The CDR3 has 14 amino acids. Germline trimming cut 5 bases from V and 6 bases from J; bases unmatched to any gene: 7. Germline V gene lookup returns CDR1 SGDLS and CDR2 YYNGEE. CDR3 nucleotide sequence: TGTGCCAGCAGATCCACAGGGGTAGCCGGGGAGCTGTTTTTT. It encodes CASRSTGVAGELFF.

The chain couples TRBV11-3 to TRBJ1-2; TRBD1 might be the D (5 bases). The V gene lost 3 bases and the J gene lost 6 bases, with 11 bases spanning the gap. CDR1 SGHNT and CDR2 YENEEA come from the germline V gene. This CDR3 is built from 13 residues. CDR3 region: CASSFGTGHGYTF. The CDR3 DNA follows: TGTGCCAGCAGCTTTGGAACAGGCCATGGCTACACCTTC.

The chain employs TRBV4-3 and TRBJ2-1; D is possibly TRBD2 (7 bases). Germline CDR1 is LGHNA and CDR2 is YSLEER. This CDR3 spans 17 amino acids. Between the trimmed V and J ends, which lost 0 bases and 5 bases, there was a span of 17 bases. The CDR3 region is CASSQDEWGGRHNEQFF. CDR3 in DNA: TGCGCCAGCAGCCAAGATGAGTGGGGGGGCAGACACAATGAGCAGTTCTTC.

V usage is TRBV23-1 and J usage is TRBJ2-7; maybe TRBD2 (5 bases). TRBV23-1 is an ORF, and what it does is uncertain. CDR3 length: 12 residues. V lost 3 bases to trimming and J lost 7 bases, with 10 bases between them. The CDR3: CASSQEAEEQYF. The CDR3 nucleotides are TGCGCCAGCAGTCAGGAGGCAGAGGAGCAGTACTTC.

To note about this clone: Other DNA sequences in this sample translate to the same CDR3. The CDR3 loop is CASSQDRSSYEQYF. CDR3 bases: TGTGCCAGCAGTCAAGACAGGAGCTCCTACGAGCAGTACTTC. This chain joins TRBV13 and TRBJ2-7; possibly TRBD1 for D (6 bases). This CDR3 has 14 residues. In germline, CDR1 is PRHDT, CDR2 FYEKMQ (reference sequence). V gave up 6 bases and J gave up 0 bases, with 12 bases separating them.

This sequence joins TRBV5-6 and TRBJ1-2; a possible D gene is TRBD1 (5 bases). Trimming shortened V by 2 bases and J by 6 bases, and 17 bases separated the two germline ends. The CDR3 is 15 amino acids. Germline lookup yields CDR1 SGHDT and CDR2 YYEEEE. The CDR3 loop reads CASSLGSSRGDGYTF. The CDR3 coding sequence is TGTGCCAGCAGCTTAGGTTCGAGCCGGGGGGATGGCTACACCTTC.

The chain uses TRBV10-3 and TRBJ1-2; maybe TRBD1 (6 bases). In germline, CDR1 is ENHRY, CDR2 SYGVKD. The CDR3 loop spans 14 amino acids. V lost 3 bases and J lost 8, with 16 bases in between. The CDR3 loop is CAISEGPGAEGYTF. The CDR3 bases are TGTGCCATCAGTGAAGGGCCAGGGGCGGAGGGCTACACCTTC.

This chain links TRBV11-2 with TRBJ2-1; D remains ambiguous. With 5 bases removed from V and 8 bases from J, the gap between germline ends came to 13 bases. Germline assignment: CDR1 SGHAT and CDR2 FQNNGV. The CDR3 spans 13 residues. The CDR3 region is CASSPNPFDEQFF. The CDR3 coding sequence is TGTGCCAGCAGCCCTAACCCATTCGATGAGCAGTTCTTC.

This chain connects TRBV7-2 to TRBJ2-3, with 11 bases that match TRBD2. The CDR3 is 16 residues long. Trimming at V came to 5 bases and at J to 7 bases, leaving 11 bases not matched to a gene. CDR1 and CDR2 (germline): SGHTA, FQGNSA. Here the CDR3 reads CASSPSVSGGAYTQYF. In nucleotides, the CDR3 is TGTGCCAGCAGCCCCAGTGTTAGCGGGGGGGCCTATACGCAGTATTTT.

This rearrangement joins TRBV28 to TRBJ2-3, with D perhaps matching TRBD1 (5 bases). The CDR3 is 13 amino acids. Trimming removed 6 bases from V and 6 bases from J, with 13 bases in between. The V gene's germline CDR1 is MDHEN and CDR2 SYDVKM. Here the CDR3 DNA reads TGTGCCAGCAGGGACAAAGGTACCGATACGCAGTATTTT. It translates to CASRDKGTDTQYF.